This T cell receptor (beta chain) was captured in a study of cytomegalovirus exposure and HLA in healthy donors. Study overall: It was reported in a later analysis that the same platform had been used for the 120 or so validation repertoires as for the approximately 670 first-cohort repertoires.

Assay: immunoSEQ multiplex PCR; the TCRdb copy retains only in-frame clones and omits some. The sample lists around 150,000 clones, roughly nine tenths occurring once. Trimming pared 1 base from V and 1 base from J, leaving 18 bases between. Germline values: CDR1 KGHSH, CDR2 LQKENI. The CDR3 spans 18 residues. Regarding this clone: Its cognate antigen is unknown.

Broader study findings: The study labeled more than 150 TCR beta chains cytomegalovirus-associated. Among the CMV-associated chains, three were confirmed in vitro as specific for CMV antigens.

The sample taken for sequencing was PBMCs. The rearrangement links TRBV18 to TRBJ2-3, with D perhaps TRBD2 (5 bases). This clonotype was sampled from a woman aged 25-40 years in good health and CMV-seronegative. This CDR3 reads CASSPLPLTKIGTDTQYF. Written as DNA, the CDR3 is TGTGCCAGCTCACCACTGCCCTTGACTAAAATCGGCACAGATACGCAGTATTTT.